One sample yielded the 7 T cell receptor beta chains listed below, sequenced in a study of T cell responses to AZD1222 COVID-19 vaccine. The table came from immunoSEQ multiplex PCR; TCRdb's copy has only in-frame clones and leaves some out. Altogether about 94,000 clones are present, 85% being singletons, with the ten largest covering roughly 5%. The specimen was peripheral blood, collected 28 days after the second AZD1222 dose. Receptors were obtained from an adult who received the AZD1222 COVID-19 vaccine.

V is TRBV7-2 and J is TRBJ2-7; 7 bases align to TRBD2. The CDR3 loop spans 14 amino acids. Germline V gene sequence: CDR1 SGHTA, CDR2 FQGNSA. Trimming at V came to 5 bases and at J to 0 bases, leaving 4 bases not matched to a gene. Here the CDR3 DNA reads TGTGCCAGCAGCAACGGACTAGACTCCTACGAGCAGTACTTC. It encodes CASSNGLDSYEQYF.

Note on this clone: Other DNA sequences in the sample encode the same CDR3. This CDR3 reads CASSTGFTQGDEQFF. Written as DNA, the CDR3 is TGTGCCAGTTCAACCGGCTTTACCCAGGGGGATGAGCAGTTCTTC. The rearrangement joins TRBV9 to TRBJ2-1; the match to TRBD1 covers 7 bases. The junction had 16 bases not matched to a gene; V was cut back by 8 bases and J by 8 bases. CDR1 is SGDLS, CDR2 YYNGEE, per germline. This CDR3 comprises 15 residues.

The chain links TRBV14 to TRBJ2-1; TRBD1 is a possible D gene (6 bases). Germline-derived CDR1 and CDR2 are SGHDN and FVKESK. Trimming left V 0 bases short and J 6 bases short, with 9 bases between. The CDR3 spans 14 residues. This chain's CDR3 is CASSQDWDTNEQFF. The CDR3 DNA reads TGTGCCAGCAGCCAAGACTGGGACACCAATGAGCAGTTCTTC.

The chain has TRBV4-1 and TRBJ1-2; no clear D. The CDR3 runs to 14 residues. Germline V gene sequence: CDR1 MGHRA, CDR2 YSYEKL. V was shortened by 1 base and J by 6 bases, with 12 bases between the two germline ends. CDR3 DNA: TGCGCCAGCAGCCAAGTGGGCACATCGAATGGCTACACCTTC. Protein: CASSQVGTSNGYTF.

The gene calls are TRBV5-3 and TRBJ2-7; 7 positions match TRBD1. TRBV5-3 is designated an ORF whose function remains uncertain. The CDR3 runs 14 residues. V lost 4 bases and J lost 4; bases outside the gene matches: 8. CDR3: CARSPGDRAYEQYF. The DNA for the CDR3 is TGTGCCAGAAGCCCTGGGGACAGAGCATACGAGCAGTACTTC.

V is TRBV28 and J is TRBJ1-1, with TRBD1 as a possible D gene (5 bases). The V end lost 7 bases, the J end lost 11 bases, and 17 bases lay between the germline ends. Germline-derived CDR1 and CDR2 are MDHEN and SYDVKM. This CDR3 contains 12 residues. The CDR3 loop reads CASTYTGTRAFF. The CDR3 region has the DNA TGTGCCAGCACCTACACCGGGACTCGGGCTTTCTTT.

There are a few counts of this clone. The rearrangement joins TRBV12-5 to TRBJ2-7; no reliable D call. The CDR3 loop spans 13 amino acids. Per the germline V gene, CDR1 is LGHNT and CDR2 is FRNRAP. The V end lost 3 bases, the J end lost 6 bases, and 12 bases lay between the germline ends. In nucleotides, the CDR3 is TGTGCTAGTGGTTTTCTGGGCGGTCGCGAGCAGTACTTC. Translation: CASGFLGGREQYF.